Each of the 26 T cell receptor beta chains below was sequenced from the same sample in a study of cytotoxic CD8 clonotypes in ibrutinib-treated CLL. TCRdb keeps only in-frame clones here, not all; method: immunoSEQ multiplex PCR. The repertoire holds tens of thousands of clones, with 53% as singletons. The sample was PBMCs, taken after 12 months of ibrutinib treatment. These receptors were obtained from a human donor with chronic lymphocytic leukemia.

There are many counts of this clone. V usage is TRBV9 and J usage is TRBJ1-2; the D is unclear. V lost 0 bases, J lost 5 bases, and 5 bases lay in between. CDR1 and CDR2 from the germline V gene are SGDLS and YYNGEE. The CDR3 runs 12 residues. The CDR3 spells CASSVELYGYTF. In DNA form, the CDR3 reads TGTGCCAGCAGCGTAGAACTATATGGCTACACCTTC.

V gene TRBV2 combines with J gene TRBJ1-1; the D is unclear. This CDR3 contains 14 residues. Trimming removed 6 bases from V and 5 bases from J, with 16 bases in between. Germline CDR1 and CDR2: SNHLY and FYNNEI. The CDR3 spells CASSLIGSSTEAFF. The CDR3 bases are TGTGCCAGCAGCTTGATTGGCAGTTCAACTGAAGCTTTCTTT.

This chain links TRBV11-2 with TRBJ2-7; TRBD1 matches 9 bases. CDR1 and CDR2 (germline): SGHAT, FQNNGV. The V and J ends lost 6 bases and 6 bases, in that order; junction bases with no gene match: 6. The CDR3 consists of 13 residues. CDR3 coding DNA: TGTGCCAGCAGAAGGGACAGGGCCGGCGAGCAGTACTTC. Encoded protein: CASRRDRAGEQYF.

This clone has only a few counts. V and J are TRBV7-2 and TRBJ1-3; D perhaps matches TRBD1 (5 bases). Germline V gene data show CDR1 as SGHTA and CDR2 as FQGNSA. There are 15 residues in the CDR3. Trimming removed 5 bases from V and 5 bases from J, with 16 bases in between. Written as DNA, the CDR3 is TGTGCCAGCAGCATATTACAGGCACGTAGAAACACCATATATTTT. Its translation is CASSILQARRNTIYF.

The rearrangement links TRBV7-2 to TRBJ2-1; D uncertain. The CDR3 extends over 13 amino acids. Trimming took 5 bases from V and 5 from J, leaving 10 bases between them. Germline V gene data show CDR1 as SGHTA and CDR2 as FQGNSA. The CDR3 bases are TGTGCCAGCAGCACCAATCGGAACAATGAGCAGTTCTTC. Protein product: CASSTNRNNEQFF.

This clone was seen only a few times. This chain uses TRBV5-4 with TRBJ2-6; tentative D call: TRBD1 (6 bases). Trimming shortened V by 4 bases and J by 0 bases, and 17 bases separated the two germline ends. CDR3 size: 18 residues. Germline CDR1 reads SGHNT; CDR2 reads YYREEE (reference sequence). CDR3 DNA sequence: TGTGCCAGCAGCCAAAGCCGGGACACTCTCTCTGGGGCCAACGTCCTGACTTTC. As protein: CASSQSRDTLSGANVLTF.

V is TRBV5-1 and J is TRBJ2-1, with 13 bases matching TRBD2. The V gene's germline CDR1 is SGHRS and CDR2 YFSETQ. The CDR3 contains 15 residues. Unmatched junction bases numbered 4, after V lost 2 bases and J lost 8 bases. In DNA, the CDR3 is TGCGCCAGCAGCTTACTAGCGGGAGGGCCGGATGAGCAGTTCTTC. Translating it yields CASSLLAGGPDEQFF.

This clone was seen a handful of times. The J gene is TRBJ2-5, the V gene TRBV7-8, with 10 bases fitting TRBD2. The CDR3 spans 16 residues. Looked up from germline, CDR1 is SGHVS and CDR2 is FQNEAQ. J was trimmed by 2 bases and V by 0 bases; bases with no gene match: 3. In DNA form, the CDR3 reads TGTGCCAGCAGCTTAGCGTTACTAGCGGGACAAGAGACCCAGTACTTC. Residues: CASSLALLAGQETQYF.

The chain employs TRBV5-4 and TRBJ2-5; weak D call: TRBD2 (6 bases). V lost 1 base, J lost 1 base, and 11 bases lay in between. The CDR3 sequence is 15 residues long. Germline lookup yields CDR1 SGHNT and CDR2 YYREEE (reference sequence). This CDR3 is CASSLNLAIQETQYF. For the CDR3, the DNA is TGTGCCAGCAGCTTGAACCTAGCGATCCAAGAGACCCAGTACTTC.

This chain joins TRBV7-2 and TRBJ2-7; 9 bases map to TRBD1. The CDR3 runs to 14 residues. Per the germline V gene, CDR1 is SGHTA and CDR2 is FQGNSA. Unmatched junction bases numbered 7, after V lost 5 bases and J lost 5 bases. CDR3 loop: CASSHTGTGNEQYF. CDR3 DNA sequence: TGTGCCAGCAGCCACACCGGGACAGGGAACGAGCAGTACTTC.

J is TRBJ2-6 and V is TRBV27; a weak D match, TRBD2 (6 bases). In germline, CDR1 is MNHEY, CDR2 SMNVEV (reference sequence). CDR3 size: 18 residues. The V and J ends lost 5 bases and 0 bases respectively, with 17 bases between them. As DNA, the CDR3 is TGTGCCAGCAGTCTTATCCCGGGACTGACCTCTGGGGCCAACGTCCTGACTTTC. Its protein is CASSLIPGLTSGANVLTF.

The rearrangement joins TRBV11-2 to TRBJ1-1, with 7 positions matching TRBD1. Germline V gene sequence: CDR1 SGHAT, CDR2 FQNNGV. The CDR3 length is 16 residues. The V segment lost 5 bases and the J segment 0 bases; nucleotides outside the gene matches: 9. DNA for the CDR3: TGTGCCAGCAGCCGGGGACAGATCCTCATGAACACTGAAGCTTTCTTT. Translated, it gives CASSRGQILMNTEAFF.

The CDR3 loop is CASSLDNMNTEAFF. CDR3 in DNA: TGTGCCAGCAGTTTGGACAACATGAACACTGAAGCTTTCTTT. The V call is TRBV28, the J call TRBJ1-1; the D gene is possibly TRBD1 (5 bases). Per the germline V gene, CDR1 is MDHEN and CDR2 is SYDVKM. The V gene lost 3 bases and the J gene lost 0 bases, with 8 bases spanning the gap. The CDR3 totals 14 residues.

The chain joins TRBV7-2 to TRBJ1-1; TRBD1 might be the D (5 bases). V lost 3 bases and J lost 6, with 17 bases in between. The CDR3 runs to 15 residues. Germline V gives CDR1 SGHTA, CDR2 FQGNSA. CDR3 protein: CASSFSWGDLAEAFF. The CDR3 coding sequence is TGTGCCAGCAGCTTTTCGTGGGGGGATTTAGCTGAAGCTTTCTTT.

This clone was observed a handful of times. CDR3 DNA: TGTGCCAGTAGTAGCGGGTCACAAGAGACCCAGTACTTC. This sequence encodes CASSSGSQETQYF. The chain is built from TRBV19 and TRBJ2-5; the D gene is possibly TRBD2 (5 bases). CDR3 length equals 13 residues. Per the germline V gene, CDR1 is LNHDA and CDR2 is SQIVND (reference sequence). Trimming stripped 4 bases from V and 2 bases from J, with 8 bases between.

In DNA form, the CDR3 reads TGTGCCAGCAGCCGTTGGGGAGAAGAGACCCAGTACTTC. It specifies CASSRWGEETQYF. The chain recombines TRBV9 with TRBJ2-5; TRBD2 is a possible D gene (5 bases). The CDR3 is 13 residues long. Trimming cost V 4 bases and J 3 bases, with 10 bases left between them. Germline V gene sequence: CDR1 SGDLS, CDR2 YYNGEE.

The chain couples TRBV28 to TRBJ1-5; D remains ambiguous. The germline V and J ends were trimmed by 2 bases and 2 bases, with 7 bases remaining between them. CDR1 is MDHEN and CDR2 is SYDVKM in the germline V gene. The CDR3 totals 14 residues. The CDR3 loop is CASSLAGGNQPQHF. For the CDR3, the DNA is TGTGCCAGCAGTTTAGCTGGGGGCAATCAGCCCCAGCATTTT.

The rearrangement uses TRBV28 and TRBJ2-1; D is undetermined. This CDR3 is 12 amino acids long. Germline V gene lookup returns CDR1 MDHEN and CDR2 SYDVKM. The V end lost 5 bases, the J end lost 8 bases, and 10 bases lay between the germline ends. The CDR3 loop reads CASSLYSYEQFF. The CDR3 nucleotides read TGTGCCAGCAGTCTATACTCGTATGAGCAGTTCTTC. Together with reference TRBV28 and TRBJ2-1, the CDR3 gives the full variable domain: DVKVTQSSRYLVKRTGEKVFLECVQDMDHENMFWYRQDPGLGLRLIYFSYDVKMKEKGDIPEGYSVSREKKERFSLILESASTNQTSMYLCASSLYSYEQFFGPGTRLTVL.

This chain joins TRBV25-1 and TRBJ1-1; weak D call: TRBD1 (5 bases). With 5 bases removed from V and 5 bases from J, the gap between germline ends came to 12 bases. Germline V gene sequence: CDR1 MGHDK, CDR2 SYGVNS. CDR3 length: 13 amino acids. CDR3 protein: CASSTATGTEAFF. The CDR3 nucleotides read TGTGCCAGCAGTACCGCCACAGGAACTGAAGCTTTCTTT.

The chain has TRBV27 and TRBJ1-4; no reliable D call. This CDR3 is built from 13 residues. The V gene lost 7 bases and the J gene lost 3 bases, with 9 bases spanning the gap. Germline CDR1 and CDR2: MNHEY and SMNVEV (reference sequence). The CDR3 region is CASMSLANEKLFF. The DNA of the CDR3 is TGTGCCAGCATGTCCTTAGCTAATGAAAAACTGTTTTTT.

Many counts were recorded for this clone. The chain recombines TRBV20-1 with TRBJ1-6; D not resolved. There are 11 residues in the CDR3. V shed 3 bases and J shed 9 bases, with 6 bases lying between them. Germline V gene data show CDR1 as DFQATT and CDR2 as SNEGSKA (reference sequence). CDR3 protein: CSASSLSPLHF. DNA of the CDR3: TGCAGTGCTAGCTCGCTTTCACCCCTCCACTTT.

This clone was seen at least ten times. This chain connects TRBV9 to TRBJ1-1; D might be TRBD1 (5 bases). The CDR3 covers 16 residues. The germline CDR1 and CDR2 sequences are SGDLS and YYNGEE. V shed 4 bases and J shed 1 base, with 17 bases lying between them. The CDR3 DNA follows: TGTGCCAGCAGCCCGATAGCGACAGTGCCGAACACTGAAGCTTTCTTT. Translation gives CASSPIATVPNTEAFF.

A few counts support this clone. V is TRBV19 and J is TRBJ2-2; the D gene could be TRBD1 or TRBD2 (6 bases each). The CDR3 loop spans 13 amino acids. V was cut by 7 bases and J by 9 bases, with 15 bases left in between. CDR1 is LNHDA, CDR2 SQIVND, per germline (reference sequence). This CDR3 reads CASINWGARELFF. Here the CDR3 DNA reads TGTGCCAGTATCAACTGGGGGGCCCGGGAGCTGTTTTTT.

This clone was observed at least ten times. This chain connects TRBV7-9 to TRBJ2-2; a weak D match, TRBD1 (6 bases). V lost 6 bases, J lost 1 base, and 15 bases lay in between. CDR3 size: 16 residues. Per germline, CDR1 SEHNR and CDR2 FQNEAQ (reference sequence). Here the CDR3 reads CASRPGQLMNTGELFF. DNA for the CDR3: TGTGCCAGCAGACCTGGACAGCTCATGAACACCGGGGAGCTGTTTTTT.

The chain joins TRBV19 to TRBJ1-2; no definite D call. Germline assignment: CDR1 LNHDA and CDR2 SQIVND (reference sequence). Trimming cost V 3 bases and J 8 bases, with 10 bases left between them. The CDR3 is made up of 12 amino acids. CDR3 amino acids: CASSISGGGYTF. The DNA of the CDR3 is TGTGCCAGTAGTATTTCAGGTGGCGGCTACACCTTC.

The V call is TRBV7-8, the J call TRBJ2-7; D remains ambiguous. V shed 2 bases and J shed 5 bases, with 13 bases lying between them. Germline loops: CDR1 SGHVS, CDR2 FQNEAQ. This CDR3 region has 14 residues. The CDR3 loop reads CASSLRRTDHEQYF. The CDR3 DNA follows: TGTGCCAGCAGCTTAAGGAGAACGGACCACGAGCAGTACTTC.